The clone carrying this T cell receptor (beta chain) has at least ten counts. Its antigen is as yet unknown. With 2 bases removed from V and 4 bases from J, the gap between germline ends came to 8 bases. The CDR3 has 13 amino acids. The germline V gene has CDR1 KGHSH and CDR2 LQKENI. TCRdb fed the RT-PCR reads into MiXCR, producing one record per CDR3 protein. The data show about 520,000 distinct CDR3 sequences, approximately 6.9% seen once. This sample was included in a study of response to subunit inactivated influenza vaccine. Whole-study results and caveats: That few new T cells are recruited by each seasonal influenza vaccination was the authors' suggestion.

This chain connects TRBV18 to TRBJ1-1; D is unresolved. The sample here was PBMCs from blood, taken 23 months after vaccination. This receptor was identified in a man between 50 and 69 years old who received an inactivated influenza vaccine. The CDR3 coding sequence is TGTGCCAGCTCACCAGGGAGGGCCACTGAAGCTTTCTTT. Its translation: CASSPGRATEAFF.